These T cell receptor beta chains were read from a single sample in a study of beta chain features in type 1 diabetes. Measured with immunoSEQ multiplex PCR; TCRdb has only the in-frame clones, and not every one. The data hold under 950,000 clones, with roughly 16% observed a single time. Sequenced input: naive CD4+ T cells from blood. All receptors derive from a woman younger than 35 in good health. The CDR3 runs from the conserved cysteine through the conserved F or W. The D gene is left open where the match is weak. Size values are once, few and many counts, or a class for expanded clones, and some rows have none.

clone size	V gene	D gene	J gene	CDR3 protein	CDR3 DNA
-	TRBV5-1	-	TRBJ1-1	CASSLASGMNTEAFF	TGCGCCAGCAGCTTGGCCAGTGGAATGAACACTGAAGCTTTCTTT
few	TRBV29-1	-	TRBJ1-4	CSVAMQKGDNEKLFF	TGCAGCGTTGCTATGCAAAAGGGGGACAATGAAAAACTGTTTTTT
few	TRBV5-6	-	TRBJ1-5	CASSLWGRNQPQHF	TGTGCCAGCAGCTTGTGGGGAAGAAATCAGCCCCAGCATTTT
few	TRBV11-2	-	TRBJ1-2	CASSLRASYGSGYTF	TGTGCCAGCAGCTTAAGGGCGTCTTACGGTAGTGGCTACACCTTC
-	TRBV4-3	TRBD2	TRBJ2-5	CASSQSSGMPMQETQYF	TGCGCCAGCAGCCAGTCTAGCGGGATGCCGATGCAAGAGACCCAGTACTTC
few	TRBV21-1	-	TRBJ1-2	CASSNKTGVAF	TGTGCCAGCAGCAATAAAACAGGGGTGGCCTTC
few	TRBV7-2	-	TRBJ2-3	CASRPTETRWGTDTQYF	TGTGCCAGCAGACCTACTGAAACTAGATGGGGCACAGATACGCAGTATTTT
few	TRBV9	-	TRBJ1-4	CASSVEGLSNEKLFF	TGTGCCAGCAGCGTAGAAGGCCTATCTAATGAAAAACTGTTTTTT
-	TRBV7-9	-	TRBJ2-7	CASSSTLDRHAEQYF	TGTGCCAGCAGCTCTACACTAGACAGGCACGCCGAGCAGTACTTC
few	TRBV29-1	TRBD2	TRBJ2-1	CSVGRLAGYNEQFF	TGCAGCGTAGGGCGACTAGCGGGCTACAATGAGCAGTTCTTC
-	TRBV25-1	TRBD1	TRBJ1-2	CASSGTVQTF	TGTGCCAGCAGCGGGACAGTTCAGACCTTC
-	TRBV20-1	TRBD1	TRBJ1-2	CSAGPGQRSAF	TGCAGTGCTGGACCGGGACAGCGTTCGGCCTTC
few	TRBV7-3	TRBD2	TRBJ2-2	CASSPSLAGVAGELFF	TGTGCCAGCAGCCCTTCACTAGCGGGAGTAGCCGGGGAGCTGTTTTTT
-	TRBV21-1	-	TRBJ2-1	CASKTQGITPSEQFF	TGTGCCAGCAAGACTCAGGGGATTACCCCCTCCGAGCAGTTCTTC
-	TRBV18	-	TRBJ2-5	CASSPGETQYF	TGTGCCAGCTCACCGGGCGAGACCCAGTACTTC
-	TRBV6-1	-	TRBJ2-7	CASSEVGSSYEQYF	TGTGCCAGCAGTGAAGTGGGCAGCTCCTACGAGCAGTACTTC
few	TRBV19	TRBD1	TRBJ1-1	CASSIGQGAVGAFF	TGTGCCAGTAGTATAGGCCAGGGGGCGGTCGGAGCTTTCTTT
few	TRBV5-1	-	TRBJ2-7	CASSFSSGMSSYEQYF	TGCGCCAGCAGTTTTTCCAGCGGAATGAGCTCCTACGAGCAGTACTTC
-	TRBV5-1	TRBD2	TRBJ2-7	CASSLRRTSGTYEQYF	TGCGCCAGCAGCCTGAGAAGGACTAGCGGGACCTACGAGCAGTACTTC
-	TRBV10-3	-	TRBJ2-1	CAISPSPGEQFF	TGTGCCATCAGCCCTAGTCCGGGGGAGCAGTTCTTC
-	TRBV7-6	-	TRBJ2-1	CASSLAPGAARYNEQFF	TGTGCCAGCAGCTTAGCGCCGGGAGCCGCCCGCTACAATGAGCAGTTCTTC
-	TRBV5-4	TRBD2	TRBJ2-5	CASSFGGRRETQYF	TGTGCCAGCAGCTTTGGCGGGAGGAGGGAGACCCAGTACTTC
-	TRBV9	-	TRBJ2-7	CASSGTGTPWVHEQYF	TGTGCCAGCAGCGGCACCGGGACACCCTGGGTCCACGAGCAGTACTTC
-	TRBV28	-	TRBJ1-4	CASSPPAFGVKLFF	TGTGCCAGCAGTCCCCCGGCGTTCGGCGTAAAACTGTTTTTT
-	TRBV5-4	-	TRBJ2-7	CASSVRNRVGEQYF	TGTGCCAGCAGCGTGAGGAACCGGGTTGGCGAGCAGTACTTC
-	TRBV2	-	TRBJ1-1	CASSEASWGMGTEAFF	TGTGCCAGCAGTGAAGCGTCGTGGGGGATGGGCACTGAAGCTTTCTTT
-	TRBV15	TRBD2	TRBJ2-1	CATSSLHSSGSGDEQFF	TGTGCCACCAGCAGCCTCCACTCTAGCGGGAGTGGAGATGAGCAGTTCTTC
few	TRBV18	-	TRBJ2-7	CASSPPGKSSYEQYF	TGTGCCAGCTCACCCCCCGGGAAGAGCTCCTACGAGCAGTACTTC
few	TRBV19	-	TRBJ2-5	CASSFPTAGEETQYF	TGTGCCAGTAGTTTCCCGACTGCTGGGGAAGAGACCCAGTACTTC
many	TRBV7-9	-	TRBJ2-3	CASSLSDTQYF	TGTGCCAGCAGCTTGTCAGATACGCAGTATTTT
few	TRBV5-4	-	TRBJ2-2	CASSTSRQTNTGELFF	TGTGCCAGCAGCACTAGCCGACAGACCAACACCGGGGAGCTGTTTTTT
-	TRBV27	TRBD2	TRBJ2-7	CASSFHRLAGAYEQYF	TGTGCCAGCAGTTTCCATCGACTAGCGGGAGCCTACGAGCAGTACTTC
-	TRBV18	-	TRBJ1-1	CASSPIQEGNTEAFF	TGTGCCAGCTCACCAATTCAGGAGGGGAACACTGAAGCTTTCTTT
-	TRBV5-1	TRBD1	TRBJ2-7	CASSPQGQGAYEQYF	TGCGCCAGCAGCCCCCAAGGACAGGGAGCCTACGAGCAGTACTTC
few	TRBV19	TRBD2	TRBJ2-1	CASSSLAGYEQFF	TGTGCCAGTAGTTCGCTAGCGGGATATGAGCAGTTCTTC
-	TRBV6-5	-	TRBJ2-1	CASAPGPKSNEQFF	TGTGCCAGTGCCCCGGGACCTAAATCAAATGAGCAGTTCTTC
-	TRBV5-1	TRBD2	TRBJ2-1	CASSPLAGQHNEQFF	TGCGCCAGCAGCCCACTAGCGGGACAACACAATGAGCAGTTCTTC
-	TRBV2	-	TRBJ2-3	CASSRDLTDTQYF	TGTGCCAGCAGCCGGGACCTCACAGATACGCAGTATTTT
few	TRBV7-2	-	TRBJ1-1	CASSLNGVTEAFF	TGTGCCAGCAGCTTAAATGGGGTCACTGAAGCTTTCTTT
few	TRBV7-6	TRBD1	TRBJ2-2	CASSATPGQGGSGELFF	TGTGCCAGCAGCGCAACTCCGGGACAGGGGGGTTCCGGGGAGCTGTTTTTT
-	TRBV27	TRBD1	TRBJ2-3	CASSPQGATSTDTQYF	TGTGCCAGCAGCCCACAGGGGGCGACAAGCACAGATACGCAGTATTTT
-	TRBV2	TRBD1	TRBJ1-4	CASSGGWGNEKLFF	TGTGCCAGCTCAGGGGGATGGGGAAATGAAAAACTGTTTTTT
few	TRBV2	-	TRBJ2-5	CASGDGVGETQYF	TGTGCCAGCGGGGACGGAGTCGGGGAGACCCAGTACTTC
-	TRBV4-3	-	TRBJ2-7	CASSQSPSTGGGYEQYF	TGCGCCAGCAGCCAGTCCCCAAGCACAGGGGGGGGCTACGAGCAGTACTTC
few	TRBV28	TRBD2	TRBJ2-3	CASITGGRAGTDTQYF	TGTGCCAGCATAACGGGCGGGAGGGCAGGCACAGATACGCAGTATTTT
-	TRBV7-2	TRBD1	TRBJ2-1	CASSPDRGSGNEQFF	TGTGCCAGCAGCCCGGACAGGGGATCAGGCAATGAGCAGTTCTTC
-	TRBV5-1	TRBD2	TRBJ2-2	CASSFYGRASGELFF	TGCGCCAGCAGCTTCTACGGGAGGGCCTCCGGGGAGCTGTTTTTT
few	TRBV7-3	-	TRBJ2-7	CASSSNYEQYF	TGTGCCAGCAGCTCCAACTACGAGCAGTACTTC
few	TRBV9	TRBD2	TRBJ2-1	CASSVADGRANEQFF	TGTGCCAGCAGCGTAGCCGACGGGAGGGCCAATGAGCAGTTCTTC